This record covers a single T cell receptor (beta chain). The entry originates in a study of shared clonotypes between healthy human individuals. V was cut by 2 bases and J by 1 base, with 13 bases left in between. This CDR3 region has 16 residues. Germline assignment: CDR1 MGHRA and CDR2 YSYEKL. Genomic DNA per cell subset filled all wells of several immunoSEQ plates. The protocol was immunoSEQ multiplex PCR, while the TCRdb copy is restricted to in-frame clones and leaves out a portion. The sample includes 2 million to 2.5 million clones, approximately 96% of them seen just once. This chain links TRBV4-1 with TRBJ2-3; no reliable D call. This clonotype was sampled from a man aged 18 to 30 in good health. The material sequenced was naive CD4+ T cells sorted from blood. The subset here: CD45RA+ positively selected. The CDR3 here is CASSQSPGYGTDTQYF. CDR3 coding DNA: TGCGCCAGCAGCCAATCCCCCGGGTACGGCACAGATACGCAGTATTTT.